The present T cell receptor (beta chain) was sequenced within a study of T cells after yellow fever vaccination (dated by TCRdb to about 2019). General notes on the study: Libraries from fractions with low cell numbers were prepared with the SMART-Seq v4 Ultra Low Input RNA kit. To follow T-cell clones before and after both primary and booster YFV17D yellow fever vaccination, bulk TCR alpha and beta repertoires underwent longitudinal sequencing. Two healthy male donors, one aged 18 to 30 and one aged 30 to 40 years, were included in the cohort. Blood samples were taken at several timepoints before and after primary and secondary immunization, and bulk PBMC replicates and cell subsets were isolated.

Study-wide findings and limitations: After the booster, most of the clones that had expanded following primary vaccination were detected again (almost 98% of CD4 and around 90% of CD8), which suggests that memory was broadly maintained. The study included only a couple of donors, which limits how far the findings can be generalized. Compared with the primary T-cell response, the secondary T-cell response was weaker but faster, peaking on day 5 rather than day 15. Computational filtering was required because FACS-sorted repertoires could contain abundant contaminating clonotypes from the bulk population. A small fraction of clonotypes appeared in both the CD4 and CD8 compartments, likely as a result of convergent recombination.

The sample was run on an Illumina NovaSeq 6000. TCR cDNA was synthesized by 5'RACE template switching, through which a universal primer site and unique molecular identifiers were introduced. Priming of cDNA synthesis was performed from both the TCR alpha and TCR beta constant segments. Libraries were amplified in two PCR steps, with sample barcodes and sequencing adapters added in the second step. Sequencing of the libraries was done on either Illumina HiSeq 2500 (2x100 bp) or NovaSeq (2x150 bp). The authors' analysis ran thus. Reads were demultiplexed and collapsed into UMI consensus sequences with MIGEC, and V(D)J alignment was performed with MiXCR. Clonotypes responding to the vaccine were identified with edgeR on replicate PBMC samples, with the criteria of FDR below 0.01 and a log2 fold change above 5 up to day 15. Each bulk clonotype was labeled CD4 or CD8 based on which sequenced repertoire, CD4 or CD8, contained the clonotype at higher abundance. The raw public reads went through TCRdb reprocessing: fastp at Q25, MiXCR clone calling, in-frame beta chains kept. When rows share a CDR3 protein, they turn into one entry using the most common DNA and genes. What appears here as the V and J calls and clone size reflects TCRdb's work, not the paper's. The table for this sample lists fewer than 350,000 distinct CDR3 sequences; about 4.5% of them were counted only once. 19% of the sample is held by the ten biggest clonotypes.

This clonotype was seen more than once but under ten times. Its recognized antigen is unknown. Per-base quality was not reported, and no clone a single base away is much larger than it. Taken with the paper, the label for treatment or condition translates to: live attenuated yellow fever vaccine strain. At every blood-draw timepoint, two biological replicates of bulk PBMCs were collected. A standard Ficoll-Paque protocol was used to isolate PBMCs from peripheral blood. TriZol was used to extract RNA from bulk PBMCs, from CD4 and CD8 fractions, and from dextramer-positive and dextramer-negative fractions. Relative to germline, V is 3 bases shorter and J is 2 bases shorter, with 9 bases between their ends. Measured from the cysteine to the phenylalanine, the CDR3 is 14 residues long. Kept here is only the CDR3 DNA, which spans 42 bases and is read in frame from base 1. From the germline V gene, CDR1 is KGHDR and CDR2 is SFDVKD.

This sample comprised PBMCs, obtained 15 days after the yellow fever booster vaccination. Here the chain combines TRBV24-1 and TRBJ1-2; the D gene is possibly TRBD1, with 5 bases matching. The sequence derives from a young man who received the YFV17D yellow fever vaccine. In nucleotide form, the sequence is TGTGCCACCAGTGATCTGACAGTAAACTATGGCTACACCTTC. The resulting protein is CATSDLTVNYGYTF.